This entry concerns a single T cell receptor (beta chain). Its antigen is unidentified. This sample was taken from a study of T cells in Graves' hyperthyroidism and ophthalmopathy. Findings of the study overall: Before onset, ophthalmopathy was predicted by the model a median 6.5 months earlier.

Template material for amplifying TCR beta CDR3 regions consisted of RNA transcripts. During a first-round RT-PCR of the TCR CDR3, the HTBI primer set was used. TCRdb independently ran MiXCR on the multiplex PCR reads; one entry per CDR3 protein. This sample has about 840,000 distinct CDR3 sequences, with around 38% found just once. This CDR3 contains 12 residues. CDR1 and CDR2 from the germline V gene are SNHLY and FYNNEI. The V end was cut by 6 bases, the J end by 9 bases, with 12 bases between. Patients were excluded for uncontrolled infection, other autoimmune disease, pregnancy or lactation. Diagnoses rested on clinical symptoms, serum thyroxine and TRAb, thyroid ultrasound and orbital computed tomography.

The V gene is TRBV2, the J gene TRBJ2-1; D ambiguous. This TCR was sampled from a man younger than 35 with Graves' hyperthyroidism. The sample taken for sequencing was blood. The DNA for the CDR3 is TGTGCCAGCAGCCCGGCCAAGGCTGAGCAGTTCTTC. It specifies CASSPAKAEQFF.